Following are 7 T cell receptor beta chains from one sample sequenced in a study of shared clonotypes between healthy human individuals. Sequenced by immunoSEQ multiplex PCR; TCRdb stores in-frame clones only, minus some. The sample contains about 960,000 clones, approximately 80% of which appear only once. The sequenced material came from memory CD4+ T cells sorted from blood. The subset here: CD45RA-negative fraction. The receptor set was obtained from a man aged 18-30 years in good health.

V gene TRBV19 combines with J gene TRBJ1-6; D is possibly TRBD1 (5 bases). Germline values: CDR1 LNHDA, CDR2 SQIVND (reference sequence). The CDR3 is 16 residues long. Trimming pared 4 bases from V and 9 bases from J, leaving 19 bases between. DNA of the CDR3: TGTGCCAGTAGTAGCCGGACACTCTCTTCGGGTTCACCCCTCCACTTT. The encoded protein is CASSSRTLSSGSPLHF.

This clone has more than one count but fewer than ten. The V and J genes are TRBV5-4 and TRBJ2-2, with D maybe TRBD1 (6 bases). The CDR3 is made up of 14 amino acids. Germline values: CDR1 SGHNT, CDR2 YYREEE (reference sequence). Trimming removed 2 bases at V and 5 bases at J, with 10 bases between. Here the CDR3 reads CASSLLQGTGELFF. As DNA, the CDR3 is TGTGCCAGCAGCTTACTCCAGGGGACCGGGGAGCTGTTTTTT. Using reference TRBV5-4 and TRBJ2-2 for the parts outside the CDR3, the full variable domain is ETGVTQSPTHLIKTRGQQVTLRCSSQSGHNTVSWYQQALGQGPQFIFQYYREEENGRGNFPPRFSGLQFPNYSSELNVNALELDDSALYLCASSLLQGTGELFFGEGSRLTVL.

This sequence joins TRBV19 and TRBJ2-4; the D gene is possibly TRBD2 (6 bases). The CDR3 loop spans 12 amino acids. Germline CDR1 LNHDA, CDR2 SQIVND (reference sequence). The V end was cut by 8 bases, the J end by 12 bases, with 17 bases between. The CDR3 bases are TGTGCCAGTGCGGGGCTAGCGACAAGTCAGTACTTC. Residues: CASAGLATSQYF. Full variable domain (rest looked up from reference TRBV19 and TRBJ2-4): DGGITQSPKYLFRKEGQNVTLSCEQNLNHDAMYWYRQDPGQGLRLIYYSQIVNDFQKGDIAEGYSVSREKKESFPLTVTSAQKNPTAFYLCASAGLATSQYFGAGTRLSVL.

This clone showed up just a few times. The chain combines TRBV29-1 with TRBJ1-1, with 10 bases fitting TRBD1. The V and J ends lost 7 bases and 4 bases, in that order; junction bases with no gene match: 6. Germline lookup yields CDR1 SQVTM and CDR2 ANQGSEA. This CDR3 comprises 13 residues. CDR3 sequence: CSGRGQGGTEAFF. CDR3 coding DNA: TGCAGCGGGAGAGGACAGGGGGGCACTGAAGCTTTCTTT.

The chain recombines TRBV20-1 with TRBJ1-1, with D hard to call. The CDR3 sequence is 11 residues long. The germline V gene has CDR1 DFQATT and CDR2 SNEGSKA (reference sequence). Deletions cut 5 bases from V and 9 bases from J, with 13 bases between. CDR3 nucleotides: TGCAGTGCTGATTGGGTAAAACAAGCTTTCTTT. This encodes CSADWVKQAFF.

The CDR3 sequence is CASSPGGLDYGYTF. CDR3 nucleotide sequence: TGTGCCAGCAGCCCAGGAGGCCTCGACTATGGCTACACCTTC. The chain links TRBV7-2 to TRBJ1-2, with D hard to call. V lost 5 bases and J 3 bases, leaving 13 bases between the germline ends. Germline V gene data show CDR1 as SGHTA and CDR2 as FQGNSA. The CDR3 sequence is 14 residues long.

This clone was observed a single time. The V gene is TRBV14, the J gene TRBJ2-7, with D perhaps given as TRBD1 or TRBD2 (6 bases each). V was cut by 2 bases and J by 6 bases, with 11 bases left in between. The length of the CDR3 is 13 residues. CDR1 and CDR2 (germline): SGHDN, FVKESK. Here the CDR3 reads CASSQFKGGEQYF. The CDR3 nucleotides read TGTGCCAGCAGCCAATTCAAGGGGGGCGAGCAGTACTTC.